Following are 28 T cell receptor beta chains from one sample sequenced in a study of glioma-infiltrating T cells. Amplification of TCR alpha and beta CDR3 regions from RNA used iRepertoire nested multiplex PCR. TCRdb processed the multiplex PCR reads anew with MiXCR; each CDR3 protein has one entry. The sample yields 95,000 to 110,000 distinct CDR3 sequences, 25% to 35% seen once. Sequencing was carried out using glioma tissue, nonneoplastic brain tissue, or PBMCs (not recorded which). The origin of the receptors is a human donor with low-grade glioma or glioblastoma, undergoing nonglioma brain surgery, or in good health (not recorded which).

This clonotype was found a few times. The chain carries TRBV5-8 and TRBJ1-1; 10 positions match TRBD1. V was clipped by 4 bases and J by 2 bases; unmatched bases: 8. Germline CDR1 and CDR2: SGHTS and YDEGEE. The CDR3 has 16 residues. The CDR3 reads CASSPGQGKANTEAFF. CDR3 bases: TGTGCCAGCAGCCCGGGACAGGGGAAGGCCAACACTGAAGCTTTCTTT.

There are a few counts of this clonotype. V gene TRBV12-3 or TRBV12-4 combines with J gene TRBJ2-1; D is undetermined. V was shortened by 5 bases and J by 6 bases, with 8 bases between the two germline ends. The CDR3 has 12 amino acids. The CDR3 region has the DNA TGTGCCAGCAGTACGGTTAGCAATGAGCAGTTCTTC. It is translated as CASSTVSNEQFF.

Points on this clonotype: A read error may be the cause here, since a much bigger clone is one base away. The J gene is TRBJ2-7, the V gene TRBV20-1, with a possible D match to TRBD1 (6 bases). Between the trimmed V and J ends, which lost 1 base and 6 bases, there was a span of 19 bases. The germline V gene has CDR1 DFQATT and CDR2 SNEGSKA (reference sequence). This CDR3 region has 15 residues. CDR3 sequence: CSARVQGKATCEQYF. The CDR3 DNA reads TGCAGTGCTAGAGTACAGGGCAAGGCTACCTGCGAGCAGTACTTC.

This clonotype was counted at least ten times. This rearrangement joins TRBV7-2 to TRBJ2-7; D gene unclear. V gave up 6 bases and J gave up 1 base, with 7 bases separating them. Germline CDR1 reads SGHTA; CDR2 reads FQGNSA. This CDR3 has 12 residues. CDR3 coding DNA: TGTGCCAGCAGTTTGACTTCCTACGAGCAGTACTTC. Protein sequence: CASSLTSYEQYF.

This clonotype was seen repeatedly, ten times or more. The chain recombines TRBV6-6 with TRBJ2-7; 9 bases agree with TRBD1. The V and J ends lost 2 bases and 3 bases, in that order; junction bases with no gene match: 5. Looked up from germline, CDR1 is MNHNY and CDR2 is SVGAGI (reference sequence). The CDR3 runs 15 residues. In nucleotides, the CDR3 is TGTGCCAGCAGTTACAATAGGGACAGGGACTACGAGCAGTACTTC. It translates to CASSYNRDRDYEQYF.

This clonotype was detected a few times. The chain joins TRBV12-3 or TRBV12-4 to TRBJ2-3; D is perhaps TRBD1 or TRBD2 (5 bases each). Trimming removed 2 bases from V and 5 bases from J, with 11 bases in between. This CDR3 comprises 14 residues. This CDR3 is CASSLSGTGDTQYF. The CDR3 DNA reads TGTGCCAGCAGTTTATCTGGGACGGGAGATACGCAGTATTTT.

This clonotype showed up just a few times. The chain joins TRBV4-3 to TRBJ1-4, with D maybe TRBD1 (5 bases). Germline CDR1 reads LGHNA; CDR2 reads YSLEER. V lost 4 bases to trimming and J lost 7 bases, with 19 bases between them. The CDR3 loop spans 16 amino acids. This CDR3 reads CASSPTVNMGGEKLFF. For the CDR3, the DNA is TGCGCCAGCAGCCCGACAGTTAACATGGGGGGTGAAAAACTGTTTTTT.

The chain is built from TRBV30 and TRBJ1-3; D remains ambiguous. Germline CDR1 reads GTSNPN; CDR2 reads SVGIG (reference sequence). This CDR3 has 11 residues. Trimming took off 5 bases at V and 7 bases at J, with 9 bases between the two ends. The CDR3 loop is CAWGGGNTIYF. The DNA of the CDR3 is TGTGCCTGGGGCGGTGGTAACACCATATATTTT.

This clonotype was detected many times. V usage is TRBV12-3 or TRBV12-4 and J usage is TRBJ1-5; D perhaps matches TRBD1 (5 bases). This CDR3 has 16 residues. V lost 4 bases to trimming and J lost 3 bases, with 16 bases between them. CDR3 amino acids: CASSSGSEQVNQPQHF. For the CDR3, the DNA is TGTGCCAGCAGTTCGGGGTCGGAACAGGTCAATCAGCCCCAGCATTTT.

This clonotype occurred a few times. CDR3 DNA: TGCAGCGTCGGATGGAAGCACTACGAGCAGTACTTC. This gives the protein CSVGWKHYEQYF. The genes are TRBV29-1 and TRBJ2-7, with D hard to call. V dropped 6 bases and J dropped 3 bases, with 12 bases sitting between them. CDR1 and CDR2 (germline): SQVTM, ANQGSEA. There are 12 residues in the CDR3.

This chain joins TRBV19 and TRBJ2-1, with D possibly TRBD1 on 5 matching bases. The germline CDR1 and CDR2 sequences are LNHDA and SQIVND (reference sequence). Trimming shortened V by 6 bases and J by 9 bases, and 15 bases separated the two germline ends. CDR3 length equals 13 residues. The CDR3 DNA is TGTGCCAGTAGCATTCAGGGCGAAGGTGAGCAGTTCTTC. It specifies CASSIQGEGEQFF.

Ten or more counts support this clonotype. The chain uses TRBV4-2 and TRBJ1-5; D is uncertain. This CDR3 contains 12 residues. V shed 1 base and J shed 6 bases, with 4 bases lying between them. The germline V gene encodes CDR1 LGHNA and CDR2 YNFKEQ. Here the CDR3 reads CASSQVGQPQHF. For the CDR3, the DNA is TGTGCCAGCAGCCAAGTGGGTCAGCCCCAGCATTTT.

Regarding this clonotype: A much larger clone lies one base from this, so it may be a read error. CDR3 protein: CASSQKVTIHF. CDR3 sequence (DNA): TGTGCCAGCAGCCAGAAAGTCACCATACATTTT. The chain employs TRBV3-1 and TRBJ1-3; no definite D call. CDR3 length: 11 amino acids. Looked up from germline, CDR1 is LGHDT and CDR2 is YNNKEL (reference sequence).

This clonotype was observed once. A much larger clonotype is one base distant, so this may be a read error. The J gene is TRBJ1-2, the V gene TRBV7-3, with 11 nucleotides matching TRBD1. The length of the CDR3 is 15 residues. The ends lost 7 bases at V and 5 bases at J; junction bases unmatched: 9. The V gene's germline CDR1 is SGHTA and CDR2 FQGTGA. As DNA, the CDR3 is TGTGCCAGCATTACAAAGGGGACAGGGGGGTATGGCTACACCTTC. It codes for CASITKGTGGYGYTF.

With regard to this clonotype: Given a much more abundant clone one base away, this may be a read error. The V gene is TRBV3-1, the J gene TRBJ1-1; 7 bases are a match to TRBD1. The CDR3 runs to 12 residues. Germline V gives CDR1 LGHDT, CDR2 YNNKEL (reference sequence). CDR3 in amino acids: CSSTRTGVEAFF. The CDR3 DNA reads TGTTCCAGCACTAGGACAGGTGTTGAAGCTTTCTTT. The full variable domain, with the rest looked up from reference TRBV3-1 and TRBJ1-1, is DTAVSQTPKYLVTQMGNDKSIKCEQNLGHDTMYWYKQDSKKFLKIMFSYNNKELIINETVPNRFSPKSPDKAHLNLHINSLELGDSAVYFCSSTRTGVEAFFGQGTRLTVV.

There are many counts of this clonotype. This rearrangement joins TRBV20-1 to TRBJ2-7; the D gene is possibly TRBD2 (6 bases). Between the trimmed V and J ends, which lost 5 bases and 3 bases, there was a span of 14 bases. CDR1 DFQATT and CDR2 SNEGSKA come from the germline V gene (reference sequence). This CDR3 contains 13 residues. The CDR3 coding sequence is TGCAGTGCTTCGTGGGGAGGAGGCTACGAGCAGTACTTC. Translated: CSASWGGGYEQYF.

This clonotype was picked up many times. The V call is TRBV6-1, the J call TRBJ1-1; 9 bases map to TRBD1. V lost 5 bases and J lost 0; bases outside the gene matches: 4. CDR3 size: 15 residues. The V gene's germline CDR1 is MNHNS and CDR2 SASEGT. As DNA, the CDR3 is TGTGCCAGCAGTCCGGGACAGGGCATGAACACTGAAGCTTTCTTT. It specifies CASSPGQGMNTEAFF.

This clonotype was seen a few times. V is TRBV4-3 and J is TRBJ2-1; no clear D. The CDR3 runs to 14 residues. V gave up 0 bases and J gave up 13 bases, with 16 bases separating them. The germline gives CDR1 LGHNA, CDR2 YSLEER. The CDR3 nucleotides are TGCGCCAGCAGCCAAGATCTGGGCACAGCAACACAGTTCTTC. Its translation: CASSQDLGTATQFF.

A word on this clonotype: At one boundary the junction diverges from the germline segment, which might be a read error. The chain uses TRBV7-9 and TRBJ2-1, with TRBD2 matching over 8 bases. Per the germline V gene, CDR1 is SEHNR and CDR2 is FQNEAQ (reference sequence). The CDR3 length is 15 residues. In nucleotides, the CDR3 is TGTGCCAGCAGCTCTCGGGGGGGGGCCTACAATGAGAAGTTCTTC. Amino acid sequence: CASSSRGGAYNEKFF.

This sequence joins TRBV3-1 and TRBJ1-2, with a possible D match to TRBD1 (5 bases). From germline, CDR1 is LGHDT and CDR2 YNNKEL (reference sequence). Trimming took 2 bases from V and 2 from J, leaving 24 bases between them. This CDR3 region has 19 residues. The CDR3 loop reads CASSQMPGIAGRRNYGYTF. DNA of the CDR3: TGTGCCAGCAGCCAAATGCCCGGCATCGCGGGGCGGCGAAACTATGGCTACACCTTC.

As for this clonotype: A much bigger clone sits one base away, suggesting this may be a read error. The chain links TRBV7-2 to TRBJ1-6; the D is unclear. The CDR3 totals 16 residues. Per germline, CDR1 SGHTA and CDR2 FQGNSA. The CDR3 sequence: CASSLVLGGHNSPLQF. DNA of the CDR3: TGTGCCAGCAGCTTAGTATTGGGAGGCCATAATTCACCCCTCCAATTT.

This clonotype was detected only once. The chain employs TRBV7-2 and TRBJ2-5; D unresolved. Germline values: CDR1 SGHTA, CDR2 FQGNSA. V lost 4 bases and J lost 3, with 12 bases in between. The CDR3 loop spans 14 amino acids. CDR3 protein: CASSSRLSEETQYF. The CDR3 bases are TGTGCCAGCAGCTCAAGGCTATCTGAAGAGACCCAGTACTTC.

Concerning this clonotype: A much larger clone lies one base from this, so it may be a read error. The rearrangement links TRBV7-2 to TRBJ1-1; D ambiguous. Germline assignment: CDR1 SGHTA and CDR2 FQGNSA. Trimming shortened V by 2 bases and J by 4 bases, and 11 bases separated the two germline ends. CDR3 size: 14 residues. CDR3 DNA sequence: TGTGCCAGCAGCTTATCCTGGGGAGGCACTGAAGCTTTCTTT. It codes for CASSLSWGGTEAFF.

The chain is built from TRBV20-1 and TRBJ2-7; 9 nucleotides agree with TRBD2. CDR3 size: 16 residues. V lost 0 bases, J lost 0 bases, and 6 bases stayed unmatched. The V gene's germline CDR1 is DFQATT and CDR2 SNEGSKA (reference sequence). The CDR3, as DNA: TGCAGTGCTAGAGATTATCTAGCGGGGAGCTCCTACGAGCAGTACTTC. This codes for CSARDYLAGSSYEQYF.

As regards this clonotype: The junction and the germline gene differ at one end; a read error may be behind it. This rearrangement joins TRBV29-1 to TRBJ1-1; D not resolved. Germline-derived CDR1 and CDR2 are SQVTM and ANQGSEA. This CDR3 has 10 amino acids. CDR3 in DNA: TGCAGCGTTATTCAGGATGAAGGTTTCTTT. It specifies CSVIQDEGFF.

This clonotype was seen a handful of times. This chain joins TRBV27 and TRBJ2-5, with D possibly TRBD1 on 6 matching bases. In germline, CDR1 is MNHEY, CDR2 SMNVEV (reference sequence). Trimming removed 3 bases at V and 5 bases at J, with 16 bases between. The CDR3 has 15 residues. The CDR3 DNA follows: TGTGCCAGCAGTTTTGTAATGGGGGCGCGGGAGACCCAGTACTTC. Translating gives CASSFVMGARETQYF.

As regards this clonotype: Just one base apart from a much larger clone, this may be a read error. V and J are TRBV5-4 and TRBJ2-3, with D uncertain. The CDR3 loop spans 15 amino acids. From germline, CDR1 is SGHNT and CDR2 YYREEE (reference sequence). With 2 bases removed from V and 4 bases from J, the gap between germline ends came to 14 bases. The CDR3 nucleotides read TGTGCCAGCAGCTTTCAAAGACAACTGCCAGATACGCAGTATTTT. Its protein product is CASSFQRQLPDTQYF.

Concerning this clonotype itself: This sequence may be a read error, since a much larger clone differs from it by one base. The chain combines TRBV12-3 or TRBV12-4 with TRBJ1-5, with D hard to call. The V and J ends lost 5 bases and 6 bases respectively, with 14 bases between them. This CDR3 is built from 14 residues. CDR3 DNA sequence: TGTGCCAGCAGTCTCGGGAGGGCTATTCAGCCCCAGCATTTT. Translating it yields CASSLGRAIQPQHF.